This TCR beta chain appears in the sequencing data of a study of T cells after yellow fever vaccination (dated by TCRdb to the late 2010s). The study in broad terms: Libraries from fractions with low cell numbers were prepared with the SMART-Seq v4 Ultra Low Input RNA kit. Blood samples were taken at several timepoints before and after primary and secondary immunization, and bulk PBMC replicates and cell subsets were isolated. Two healthy male donors, one aged 18 to 30 and one aged 30 to 39 years, were included in the cohort. To follow T-cell clones before and after primary and booster YFV17D yellow fever vaccination, bulk TCR alpha and beta repertoires were sequenced over time. What the authors observed across the whole study: After the booster, most clones that had expanded after primary vaccination were detected again (around 96% of CD4 and roughly 86% of CD8), suggesting broad maintenance of memory. The secondary T-cell response was found to be weaker but faster than the primary response, with a peak reached on day 5 rather than on day 15. Computational filtering was needed because FACS-sorted repertoires could contain abundant contaminating clonotypes from the bulk population. The study included only a couple of donors, which limits how far the findings can be generalized. A small share of clonotypes was detected in both CD4 and CD8 compartments, with the overlap likely arising from convergent recombination.

The treatment or condition label on this specimen signifies: live attenuated yellow fever vaccine strain. PBMCs were isolated from peripheral blood using a standard Ficoll-Paque protocol. CD4 and CD8 T-cell fractions were isolated with Dynabeads CD4 and CD8 positive selection kits. RNA was extracted with TriZol from bulk PBMCs, CD4 and CD8 fractions, and dextramer-positive and dextramer-negative fractions. This clonotype occurred a few times. There is no known antigen for this receptor. Per-base quality was not reported, and no clone a single base away is much larger than it. TCR cDNA was synthesized by 5'RACE template switching, through which a universal primer site and unique molecular identifiers were introduced. cDNA synthesis was primed from both the TCR alpha and TCR beta constant segments. Library amplification involved two PCR steps, and the second step added sample barcodes and sequencing adapters. Libraries were sequenced on Illumina HiSeq 2500 (2x100 bp) or NovaSeq (2x150 bp). In the source study's methods: Demultiplexing of reads and collapsing into UMI consensus sequences were performed with MIGEC, and V(D)J alignment was carried out with MiXCR. Using edgeR on replicate PBMC samples, clonotypes were called vaccine-responding if FDR was below 0.01 and the log2 fold change was above 5 up to day 15. Each bulk clonotype received a CD4 or CD8 identity based on whether the sequenced CD4 or CD8 repertoire contained that clonotype at higher abundance. Clones were called with MiXCR by TCRdb after fastp trimmed the public reads at Q25, and only in-frame beta chains were retained. Records with the same CDR3 protein are collapsed into one entry carrying the most frequent genes and DNA. The V and J calls reflect TCRdb's pipeline rather than the authors' work. The sample table contains under 300,000 distinct CDR3 sequences; only one count was recorded for 5.5% to 8.5% of them. The top ten constitute around 1% of the sample.

V loses 5 bases of germline sequence and J loses 6 bases, and the interval between the two ends is 10 bases. CDR3 length: 13 amino acids, cysteine to phenylalanine. CDR3 DNA is the only sequence kept; it has 39 bases, read in frame from the first base. Sequences were derived from CD4+ T cells sorted from PBMCs, sampled on the day of the yellow fever booster vaccination. This sequence was found in a young man who received the YFV17D yellow fever vaccine. The chain employs TRBV12-3 or TRBV12-4 and TRBJ2-2; the D gene could be TRBD1 or TRBD2, each one agreeing over 6 bases. CDR3 region: CASSARGAGELFF. The sequenced DNA is TGTGCCAGCAGTGCAAGGGGGGCCGGGGAGCTGTTTTTT.